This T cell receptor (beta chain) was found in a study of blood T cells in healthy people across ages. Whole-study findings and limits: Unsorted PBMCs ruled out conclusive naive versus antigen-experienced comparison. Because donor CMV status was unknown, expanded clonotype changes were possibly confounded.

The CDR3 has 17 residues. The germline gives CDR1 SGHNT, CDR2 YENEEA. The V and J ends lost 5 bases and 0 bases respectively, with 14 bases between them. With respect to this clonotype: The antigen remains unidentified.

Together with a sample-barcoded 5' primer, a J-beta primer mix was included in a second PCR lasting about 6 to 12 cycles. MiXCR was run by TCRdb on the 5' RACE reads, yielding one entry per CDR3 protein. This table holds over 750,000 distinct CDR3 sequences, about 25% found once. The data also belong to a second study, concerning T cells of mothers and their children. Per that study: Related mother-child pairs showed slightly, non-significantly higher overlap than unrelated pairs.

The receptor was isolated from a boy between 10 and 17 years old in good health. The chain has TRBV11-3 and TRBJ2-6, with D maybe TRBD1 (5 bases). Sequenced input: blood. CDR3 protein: CASSKGQTPSGANVLTF. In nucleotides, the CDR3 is TGTGCCAGCAGCAAAGGACAAACTCCCTCTGGGGCCAACGTCCTGACTTTC.